What follows are 10 T cell receptor beta chains derived from one specimen sequenced in a study of blood T cell repertoires in COVID-19. Profiled with immunoSEQ multiplex PCR; TCRdb holds only in-frame clones, not every one. Of 100,000 to 150,000 clones in the sample, about 85% are singletons; the top ten hold 10% to 15%. The sequenced sample was peripheral blood. These receptors all stem from a man in his sixties with acute or convalescent COVID-19.

The chain couples TRBV5-4 to TRBJ2-7, with TRBD2 identical over 14 bases. The CDR3 loop spans 17 amino acids. Germline CDR1 SGHNT, CDR2 YYREEE (reference sequence). With V trimmed by 1 base and J by 2 bases, 5 bases remained unmatched. In DNA form, the CDR3 reads TGTGCCAGCAGCTTGCGGGGGACTAGCGGGAGCCCCTACGAGCAGTACTTC. Its translation is CASSLRGTSGSPYEQYF.

For this clone: Other DNA sequences in this sample translate to the same CDR3. The gene calls are TRBV2 and TRBJ1-2; 10 bases align to TRBD1. Trimming removed 8 bases from V and 4 bases from J; junction bases left unmatched: 4. This CDR3 has 13 residues. Germline V gives CDR1 SNHLY, CDR2 FYNNEI. Here the CDR3 reads CASRTGGAYGYTF. DNA for the CDR3: TGTGCCAGCCGGACAGGGGGGGCCTATGGCTACACCTTC.

The genes are TRBV5-4 and TRBJ2-3; no clear D. V was shortened by 4 bases and J by 6 bases, with 12 bases between the two germline ends. Germline V gene lookup returns CDR1 SGHNT and CDR2 YYREEE (reference sequence). The length of the CDR3 is 13 residues. CDR3 loop: CASSPTNGDTQYF. CDR3 in DNA: TGTGCCAGCAGCCCCACCAACGGGGATACGCAGTATTTT.

The rearrangement uses TRBV28 and TRBJ1-4; perhaps TRBD1 as D (6 bases). The CDR3 loop spans 16 amino acids. CDR1 and CDR2 from the germline V gene are MDHEN and SYDVKM. V was clipped by 5 bases and J by 0 bases, with 13 bases between them. The CDR3 protein is CASSPTRQATNEKLFF. The CDR3 DNA reads TGTGCCAGCAGTCCAACCCGACAGGCAACTAATGAAAAACTGTTTTTT. The full variable domain, its missing parts supplied by reference TRBV28 and TRBJ1-4, is DVKVTQSSRYLVKRTGEKVFLECVQDMDHENMFWYRQDPGLGLRLIYFSYDVKMKEKGDIPEGYSVSREKKERFSLILESASTNQTSMYLCASSPTRQATNEKLFFGSGTQLSVL.

V is TRBV3-1 (or the pseudogene TRBV3-2) and J is TRBJ1-1, with 9 bases aligning to TRBD1. Germline V gene data show CDR1 as LGHDT and CDR2 as YNNKEL (reference sequence). The CDR3 extends over 16 amino acids. V was pared by 2 bases and J by 10 bases, with 14 bases of the junction left unmatched. The CDR3, as DNA: TGTGCCAGCAGCCAATCTCGGTCCCGGGACAGGGATCGAGCTTTCTTT. Protein: CASSQSRSRDRDRAFF.

This chain links TRBV9 with TRBJ2-2, with D maybe TRBD1 (6 bases). Trimming took off 3 bases at V and 6 bases at J, with 15 bases between the two ends. This CDR3 region has 15 residues. Germline V lookup: CDR1 SGDLS, CDR2 YYNGEE. The CDR3 region has the DNA TGTGCCAGCAGCGAGGTGGGACAAATCTCCGGGGAGCTGTTTTTT. Its protein is CASSEVGQISGELFF.

The gene calls are TRBV29-1 and TRBJ1-6, with 9 bases lining up with TRBD1. Germline V CDR1 and CDR2: SQVTM, ANQGSEA. The CDR3 consists of 15 residues. With 7 bases clipped from V and 2 bases from J, the junction kept 6 bases outside the gene matches. CDR3 sequence (DNA): TGCAGCGCAAGGGACAGGGTCCCCTATAATTCACCCCTCCACTTT. Protein: CSARDRVPYNSPLHF.

V gene TRBV11-2 combines with J gene TRBJ2-1, with TRBD2 identical over 10 bases. This CDR3 is built from 17 residues. Germline-derived CDR1 and CDR2 are SGHAT and FQNNGV. Trimming at V came to 0 bases and at J to 8 bases, leaving 10 bases not matched to a gene. This CDR3 reads CASSLDLGLAGVYEQFF. The CDR3 DNA is TGTGCCAGCAGCTTAGATTTAGGCCTAGCGGGGGTATATGAGCAGTTCTTC.

The chain links TRBV2 to TRBJ2-5, with 14 bases that match TRBD2. The V and J ends lost 6 bases and 2 bases, in that order; junction bases with no gene match: 11. Germline CDR1 is SNHLY and CDR2 is FYNNEI. The CDR3 covers 18 residues. The CDR3 loop is CASRDGLAGGGGQETQYF. CDR3 bases: TGTGCCAGCAGGGACGGACTAGCGGGAGGAGGTGGGCAAGAGACCCAGTACTTC.

The rearrangement links TRBV3-1 (or the pseudogene TRBV3-2) to TRBJ1-2; D not certain. The CDR3 is 16 residues long. V lost 1 base and J 7 bases, leaving 19 bases between the germline ends. CDR1 and CDR2 from the germline V gene are LGHDT and YNNKEL (reference sequence). The CDR3 DNA sequence: TGTGCCAGCAGCCAAGCGGGATCCGAGGAAACTAGTGGCTACACCTTC. Translating gives CASSQAGSEETSGYTF.